The TCR beta chain described here comes from a study of shared clonotypes between healthy human individuals. For the study at large: The people who gave samples were a couple of women and three men aged 18 to 49.

CD45RO-negative, CCR7-selected cells formed the naive CD8 fraction, which excluded terminally differentiated effector memory CD45RA+ cells. CDR1 MNHEY and CDR2 SMNVEV come from the germline V gene (reference sequence). There are 16 residues in the CDR3. V lost 5 bases and J lost 2; bases outside the gene matches: 6. In replicate PCRs of sorted subsets, approximately 210 ng DNA, approximately 28,000 T cell genomes, was used. Profiled with immunoSEQ multiplex PCR; TCRdb holds only in-frame clones, not every one. The table lists about 1,900,000 clones, roughly 95% of them singletons. For this clone: Other nucleotide sequences in the sample specify the same CDR3.

This TCR was recovered from a man younger than 35 in good health. Sequences were obtained from naive CD8+ T cells sorted from blood. The chain links TRBV27 to TRBJ1-6; 7 bases align to TRBD1. CDR3 sequence: CASSSQGVTYNSPLHF. CDR3 DNA: TGTGCCAGCAGTAGCCAGGGGGTCACCTATAATTCACCCCTCCACTTT.